This T cell receptor beta chain derives from a study of blood T cell repertoires in COVID-19. Study background: Sites in the United States, Italy and Spain provided acute and convalescent COVID-19 samples.

The CDR3 covers 14 residues. Between the trimmed V and J ends, which lost 5 bases and 2 bases, there was a span of 12 bases. CDR1 KGHSH and CDR2 LQKENI come from the germline V gene. As originally analysed: Using reference gene primer amplification, nucleated cell counts were estimated. This table comes from immunoSEQ multiplex PCR, and its TCRdb copy is limited to in-frame clones, with some not included. D and trimming were read from the DNA, whereas the V and J calls and clone size are those reported in that table. The sample carries fewer than 200,000 clones, around 90% recorded once. The source of this sequence is a woman aged 60-70 years who had recovered from COVID-19. The chain has TRBV18 and TRBJ2-5; no firm D call. What was sequenced was peripheral blood. CDR3 residues: CASSSPVSQETQYF. Written as DNA, the CDR3 is TGTGCCAGCTCAAGCCCCGTGTCTCAAGAGACCCAGTACTTC.